This T cell receptor (beta chain) appears in the sequencing data of a study of blood T cell repertoires in COVID-19 (dated by TCRdb to the early 2020s). About the study as a whole: Samples from collaborators originated in the United States, Italy and Spain and spanned both the acute and convalescent phases of COVID-19. Deeply sampled blood TCRbeta repertoires from subjects exposed to, actively infected with, or recovered from COVID-19 were included in the dataset. The material from the prospective study consisted of cDNA or gDNA derived from T cells, B-cell-depleted T cells, or PBMCs. The repertoires were released in a freely available public database intended as a resource for research on the immune response to SARS-CoV-2. Where HLA class I and class II types were available, the types were taken from metadata supplied by the sample provider, not from assay-based typing. A de-identified subject ID, COVID-19 status, age in years and sex were almost always included in the sample metadata. The samples were drawn from two sources: the first 160 participants of the ongoing ImmuneRACE study, and fewer than 1,500 subjects contributed by 6 global collaborators. Overall results and qualifications from the work: The amount of clinical and demographic metadata varied by source and participant and was provided uncurated.

V is reduced by 3 bases and J by 3 bases, leaving a spacing of 12 bases between them. Inclusive of the bounding cysteine and phenylalanine, the CDR3 is 14 residues long. The DNA shown is the 42-base CDR3, in frame from base 1. The CDR1 and CDR2 encoded by the germline V gene are SGHTA and FQGNSA. TCRbeta CDR3 regions were amplified from genomic DNA using the immunoSEQ Assay, a bias-controlled multiplex PCR. In the source study's methods: Nucleated cell counts per sample were estimated from amplification of reference gene primers within the assay. Sequence reads were collapsed and filtered to measure the absolute abundance of every unique TCRbeta CDR3 rearrangement. Productive Simpson clonality was computed per sample as the square root of Simpson's diversity index over productive rearrangements. TCRdb limited this immuneACCESS table to in-frame rearrangements with V and J called. A share of clones is missing; checked studies link under half to unresolved V genes, and the rest is unexplained. The V and J calls and the clone size are those of that table, but D and trimming were determined from the DNA. The sample has 360,000 or so clones on record, about 90% of them singletons. The ten largest clones represent 2.5% to 3.5% of the sample.

To note about this clone: What this receptor recognizes is not known. Base qualities were left out, and no much larger clone turns up one base away.

Enrolling through a virtual design, the prospective study's participants ranged in age from roughly 18 to 100 years and lived across 24 United States geographic areas. In the prospective study, cohorts were assigned on the basis of participant-reported clinical history obtained from a screening survey and a study questionnaire. Recovered participants in ImmuneRACE Cohort 3 were defined by two consecutive negative NP/OP PCR tests, clearance by a healthcare professional, or resolution of symptoms. Mobile phlebotomists in the prospective study collected whole blood, serum and a nasopharyngeal or oropharyngeal swab from every participant. Prospective study participants could optionally give additional blood draws and questionnaires over an approximately two-month period. Before DNA extraction, blood samples from the prospective study were shipped at room temperature or frozen.

The receptor was isolated from a woman under 40 who had recovered from COVID-19. The chain employs TRBV7-2 and TRBJ2-7; the D gene is perhaps TRBD1, from 8 matching bases. The sample comprised PBMCs or T cells enriched from blood (not recorded which). CDR3 sequence: CASSFTGGDYEQYF. The bases read TGTGCCAGCAGCTTCACAGGGGGGGACTACGAGCAGTACTTC.